This T cell receptor beta chain was recovered during a study of T-cell memory formation after mild COVID-19. Looking at the study overall: Largely donor-specific TCR clusters were found.

This CDR3 region has 13 residues. Germline V gene data show CDR1 as SGDLS and CDR2 as YYNGEE. The germline V and J ends were trimmed by 0 bases and 2 bases, with 5 bases remaining between them. TCRdb fed the 5' RACE reads into MiXCR, producing one record per CDR3 protein. The sample includes roughly 320,000 distinct CDR3 sequences, 25% to 30% of them seen just once. Overall study findings and caveats: Day 15 to 85 contracting clones showed balanced CD4/CD8; day 15 to 37 expanders favored CD4+. Some clones that responded turned up in pre-infection memory, which suggests that cross-reactive memory joined in.

Remarks on this clonotype: Its specificity is unknown.

This chain links TRBV9 with TRBJ2-5, with unresolved D. The specimen sequenced was PBMCs or a T cell subset sorted from them (not recorded which). The TCR sequence derives from an adult woman who had mild COVID-19 (a few samples of this study predate the infection). Cell type and time point are not known. CDR3 residues: CASSVAGQETQYF. Written as DNA, the CDR3 is TGTGCCAGCAGCGTAGCCGGACAAGAGACCCAGTACTTC.